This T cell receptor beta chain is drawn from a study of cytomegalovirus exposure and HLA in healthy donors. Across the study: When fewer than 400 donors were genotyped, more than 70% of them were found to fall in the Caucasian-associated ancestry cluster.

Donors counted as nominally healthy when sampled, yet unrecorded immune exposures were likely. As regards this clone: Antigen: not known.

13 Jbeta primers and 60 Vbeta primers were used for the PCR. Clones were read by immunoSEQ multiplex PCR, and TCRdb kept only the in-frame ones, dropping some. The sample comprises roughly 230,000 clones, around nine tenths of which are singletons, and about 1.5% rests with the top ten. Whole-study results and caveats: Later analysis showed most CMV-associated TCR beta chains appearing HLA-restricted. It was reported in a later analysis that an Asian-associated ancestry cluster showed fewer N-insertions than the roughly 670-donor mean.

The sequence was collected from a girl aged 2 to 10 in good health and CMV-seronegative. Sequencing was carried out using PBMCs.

CDR3 loop: CASSLGTLNTGELFF. The CDR3 region has the DNA TGTGCCAGCAGCTTAGGGACATTGAACACCGGGGAGCTGTTTTTT. The rearrangement uses TRBV11-3 and TRBJ2-2, with a possible D match to TRBD1 (5 bases). The CDR3 runs 15 residues. In germline, CDR1 is SGHNT, CDR2 YENEEA. Trimming removed 1 base at V and 1 base at J, with 7 bases between. Using reference TRBV11-3 and TRBJ2-2 for the parts outside the CDR3, the full variable domain is EAGVVQSPRYKIIEKKQPVAFWCNPISGHNTLYWYLQNLGQGPELLIRYENEEAVDDSQLPKDRFSAERLKGVDSTLKIQPAELGDSAVYLCASSLGTLNTGELFFGEGSRLTVL.